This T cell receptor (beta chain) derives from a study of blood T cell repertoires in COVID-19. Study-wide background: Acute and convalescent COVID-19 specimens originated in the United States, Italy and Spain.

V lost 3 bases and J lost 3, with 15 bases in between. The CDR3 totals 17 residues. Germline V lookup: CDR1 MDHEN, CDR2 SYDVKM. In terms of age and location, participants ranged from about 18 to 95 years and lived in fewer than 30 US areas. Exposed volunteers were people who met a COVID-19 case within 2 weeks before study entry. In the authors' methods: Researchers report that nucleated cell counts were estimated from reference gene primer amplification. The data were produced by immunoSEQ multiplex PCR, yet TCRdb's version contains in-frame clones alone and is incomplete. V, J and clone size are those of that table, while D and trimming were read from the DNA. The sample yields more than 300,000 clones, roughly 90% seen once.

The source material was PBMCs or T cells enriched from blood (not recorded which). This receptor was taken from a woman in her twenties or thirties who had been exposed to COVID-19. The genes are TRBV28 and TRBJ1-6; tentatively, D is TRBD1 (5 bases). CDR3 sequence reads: CASSLVTGTVYNSPLHF. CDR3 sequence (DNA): TGTGCCAGCAGTTTGGTCACAGGCACCGTCTATAATTCACCCCTCCACTTT.